This T cell receptor beta chain comes out of a study of T cell responses to AZD1222 COVID-19 vaccine. V lost 3 bases and J 2 bases, leaving 11 bases between the germline ends. Per the germline V gene, CDR1 is SNHLY and CDR2 is FYNNEI. This CDR3 region has 14 residues. Here immunoSEQ multiplex PCR was the method, and the copy in TCRdb shows in-frame clones only, minus some. The top ten hold 22% of the sample, which has about 92,000 clones, under 95% seen once. The material was peripheral blood, obtained on day 0 of AZD1222 vaccination. The TCR sequence derives from an adult in good health. The rearrangement uses TRBV2 and TRBJ2-7, with D possibly being TRBD2 (5 bases). CDR3 amino acids: CASSDRDLPYEQYF. The CDR3 DNA follows: TGTGCCAGCAGTGACCGGGATTTACCCTACGAGCAGTACTTC.